Listed here are 29 T cell receptor beta chains from one sample, sequenced in a study of T cell repertoires in cytomegalovirus infection. These receptors lack a known antigen. TCRdb called the reads again in MiXCR, with one record for every CDR3 protein. Among 370,000 or so distinct CDR3 sequences listed, roughly 34% were seen once. The sample consisted of cultured PBMCs, taken from culture after CMV antigen stimulation. The source is a human donor in good health (CMV status not recorded). Some clones in this sample may be carry-over from other donors' samples.

This clonotype was picked up a small number of times. The rearrangement uses TRBV10-3 and TRBJ1-5, with D maybe TRBD1 (5 bases). The CDR3 is made up of 15 amino acids. Per the germline V gene, CDR1 is ENHRY and CDR2 is SYGVKD. Trimming took 3 bases from V and 6 from J, leaving 15 bases between them. The CDR3 is CAISEGVGVGQPQHF. The CDR3, as DNA: TGTGCCATCAGTGAAGGGGTAGGGGTAGGTCAGCCCCAGCATTTT.

This clonotype was found a few times. The rearrangement links TRBV12-3 or TRBV12-4 to TRBJ2-5, with D perhaps TRBD2 (6 bases). V lost 5 bases and J 7 bases, leaving 17 bases between the germline ends. The CDR3 extends over 14 amino acids. The CDR3 DNA is TGTGCCAGCAGTCCACCCGCCCGGCGGGGGACCCAGTACTTC. It yields the protein CASSPPARRGTQYF.

This clonotype was seen more than once but under ten times. This chain links TRBV11-2 with TRBJ2-3; D ambiguous. The V and J ends lost 0 bases and 7 bases respectively, with 11 bases between them. The CDR3 has 14 residues. Germline CDR1 is SGHAT and CDR2 is FQNNGV. CDR3 sequence: CASSLDRAHHTQYF. As DNA, the CDR3 is TGTGCCAGCAGCTTAGATCGCGCGCACCATACGCAGTATTTT.

In its sample, this clonotype was seen a few times. The chain is built from TRBV10-3 and TRBJ2-1; no clear D gene. V lost 3 bases, J lost 5 bases, and 11 bases lay in between. Germline V lookup: CDR1 ENHRY, CDR2 SYGVKD. The CDR3 contains 14 residues. The CDR3 DNA is TGTGCCATCAGTGACGAGGCTCGCGACAATGAGCAGTTCTTC. This gives the protein CAISDEARDNEQFF.

This chain connects TRBV4-1 to TRBJ1-3; D unresolved. The CDR3 spans 16 residues. CDR1 is MGHRA and CDR2 is YSYEKL in the germline V gene. Trimming took 1 base from V and 0 from J, leaving 10 bases between them. In DNA, the CDR3 is TGCGCCAGCAGCCAAGGCTTACTCAGCTCTGGAAACACCATATATTTT. Translated: CASSQGLLSSGNTIYF.

This clonotype has a handful of counts. The chain joins TRBV4-2 to TRBJ1-5, with D possibly being TRBD1 (5 bases). The CDR3 is made up of 15 amino acids. Looked up from germline, CDR1 is LGHNA and CDR2 is YNFKEQ. V dropped 4 bases and J dropped 3 bases, with 13 bases sitting between them. CDR3 amino acids: CASSLESGTNQPQHF. DNA for the CDR3: TGTGCCAGCAGCCTCGAGTCAGGGACCAATCAGCCCCAGCATTTT.

The J gene is TRBJ1-1, the V gene TRBV6-2 or TRBV6-3, with D perhaps TRBD1 (6 bases). In germline, CDR1 is MNHEY, CDR2 SVGEGT. The CDR3 runs 17 residues. V lost 3 bases to trimming and J lost 0 bases, with 17 bases between them. CDR3 sequence reads: CASSYSRGREMNTEAFF. The DNA of the CDR3 is TGTGCCAGCAGTTATTCACGGGGGCGGGAGATGAACACTGAAGCTTTCTTT.

This sequence joins TRBV12-3 or TRBV12-4 and TRBJ1-1; D may be TRBD1 (6 bases). Trimming took 5 bases from V and 4 from J, leaving 14 bases between them. The CDR3 is 14 amino acids. The CDR3 sequence: CASSQDSQPTEAFF. The CDR3 coding sequence is TGTGCCAGCAGTCAGGACAGCCAGCCCACTGAAGCTTTCTTT.

This clonotype was observed a few times. The gene calls are TRBV18 and TRBJ2-7, with 7 bases fitting TRBD1. Germline lookup yields CDR1 KGHSH and CDR2 LQKENI. The CDR3 is 13 residues long. Germline trimming cut 3 bases from V and 4 bases from J; bases unmatched to any gene: 3. CDR3 sequence reads: CASSPGTDYEQYV. In DNA, the CDR3 is TGTGCCAGCTCACCCGGGACAGATTACGAGCAGTACGTC.

This chain connects TRBV27 to TRBJ1-5; D ambiguous. Trimming cost V 8 bases and J 2 bases, with 13 bases left between them. This CDR3 is 14 amino acids long. Germline lookup yields CDR1 MNHEY and CDR2 SMNVEV (reference sequence). The CDR3, as DNA: TGTGCCAGCCGGCTTTTGGGAGGCAATCAGCCCCAGCATTTT. Translation gives CASRLLGGNQPQHF.

The chain joins TRBV19 to TRBJ1-5; D gene unclear. Germline V gene data show CDR1 as LNHDA and CDR2 as SQIVND (reference sequence). The CDR3 length is 14 residues. V lost 8 bases and J 2 bases, leaving 13 bases between the germline ends. CDR3 nucleotide sequence: TGTGCCAGTGCTGGGTCCGTGGGCAATCAGCCCCAGCATTTT. Translating gives CASAGSVGNQPQHF.

In nucleotides, the CDR3 is TGTGCCTGGAGTGTAGGGCTAGCGGGACCAGATACGCAGTATTTT. Its translation is CAWSVGLAGPDTQYF. The chain is built from TRBV30 and TRBJ2-3, with TRBD2 matching 9 bases. After removal of 0 bases from V and 4 bases from J, the junction contained 5 bases not matched to a gene. CDR3 size: 15 residues. Germline V gene data show CDR1 as GTSNPN and CDR2 as SVGIG (reference sequence). Variable domain in full (rest from reference TRBV30 and TRBJ2-3): SQTIHQWPATLVQPVGSPLSLECTVEGTSNPNLYWYRQAAGRGLQLLFYSVGIGQISSEVPQNLSASRPQDRQFILSSKKLLLSDSGFYLCAWSVGLAGPDTQYFGPGTRLTVL.

Here the CDR3 DNA reads TGTGCCAGCAGCCGTCGGGAGAAGGGTCACAATGAGCAGTTCTTC. Translating it yields CASSRREKGHNEQFF. The J gene is TRBJ2-1, the V gene TRBV7-9, with TRBD2 as a possible D gene (6 bases). Germline V gene sequence: CDR1 SEHNR, CDR2 FQNEAQ (reference sequence). This CDR3 is built from 15 residues. Trimming took 5 bases from V and 5 from J, leaving 16 bases between them.

J is TRBJ2-7 and V is TRBV7-8, with 7 bases matching TRBD1. This CDR3 is 15 amino acids long. V was pared by 3 bases and J by 2 bases, with 7 bases of the junction left unmatched. Germline CDR1 and CDR2: SGHVS and FQNEAQ. The CDR3 coding sequence is TGTGCCAGCAGCTTCTCAGATGACAGGGCCTACGAGCAGTACGTC. Its translation: CASSFSDDRAYEQYV.

V is TRBV28 and J is TRBJ2-7; a possible D gene is TRBD1 (5 bases). This CDR3 has 13 amino acids. Germline values: CDR1 MDHEN, CDR2 SYDVKM. V dropped 6 bases and J dropped 2 bases, with 11 bases sitting between them. The CDR3 here is CASRGVGPYEQYF. The CDR3 DNA reads TGTGCCAGCAGAGGGGTGGGCCCCTACGAGCAGTACTTC.

V and J are TRBV12-3 or TRBV12-4 and TRBJ1-2; a weak D match, TRBD1 (6 bases). The CDR3 consists of 15 residues. V was pared by 4 bases and J by 4 bases, with 16 bases between. CDR3 coding DNA: TGTGCCAGCAGTTCCAATTACAGGGTGGGCTATGGCTACACCTTC. It encodes CASSSNYRVGYGYTF.

The CDR3 sequence: CASSRGRSDEQFF. In DNA, the CDR3 is TGTGCCAGCAGTCGCGGGAGATCGGATGAGCAGTTCTTC. The rearrangement uses TRBV12-3 or TRBV12-4 and TRBJ2-1; 7 bases are shared with TRBD2. J was trimmed by 8 bases and V by 5 bases; bases with no gene match: 6. This CDR3 has 13 residues.

This clonotype occurred a few times. This chain links TRBV20-1 with TRBJ2-5, with 8 bases identical to TRBD2. The germline CDR1 and CDR2 sequences are DFQATT and SNEGSKA (reference sequence). The CDR3 runs to 16 residues. V was pared by 3 bases and J by 0 bases, with 9 bases of the junction left unmatched. For the CDR3, the DNA is TGCAGTGCTAGTAACGGGAAACTAGCGGACCAAGAGACCCAGTACTTC. This codes for CSASNGKLADQETQYF.

The chain employs TRBV4-1 and TRBJ1-6, with D hard to call. This CDR3 spans 19 amino acids. Trimming took 0 bases from V and 5 from J, leaving 20 bases between them. Germline CDR1 MGHRA, CDR2 YSYEKL. In nucleotides, the CDR3 is TGCGCCAGCAGCCAAGATAAGAACATCTACGCAGCGAATAATTCACCCCTCCACTTT. Protein: CASSQDKNIYAANNSPLHF.

This rearrangement joins TRBV4-1 to TRBJ2-7; 13 positions match TRBD2. CDR1 and CDR2 from the germline V gene are MGHRA and YSYEKL. The CDR3 is made up of 17 amino acids. V dropped 0 bases and J dropped 4; count of bases not matched to a gene: 6. As DNA, the CDR3 is TGCGCCAGCAGCCAAGACTCCGGGACTAGCGGGACGTACGAGCAGTACTTC. Translating it yields CASSQDSGTSGTYEQYF.

This clonotype was seen repeatedly, ten times or more. The CDR3 sequence: CASSFLAGTSSYEQYF. The CDR3 DNA reads TGTGCCAGCAGCTTTCTAGCGGGAACGAGCTCCTACGAGCAGTACTTC. The chain is built from TRBV7-9 and TRBJ2-7; 9 bases align to TRBD2. The V segment lost 3 bases and the J segment 0 bases; nucleotides outside the gene matches: 6. This CDR3 is built from 16 residues. The germline gives CDR1 SEHNR, CDR2 FQNEAQ (reference sequence). The whole variable domain, remainder taken from reference TRBV7-9 and TRBJ2-7, is DTGVSQNPRHKITKRGQNVTFRCDPISEHNRLYWYRQTLGQGPEFLTYFQNEAQLEKSRLLSDRFSAERPKGSFSTLEIQRTEQGDSAMYLCASSFLAGTSSYEQYFGPGTRLTVT.

This rearrangement joins TRBV7-3 to TRBJ2-1; TRBD2 aligns across 7 bases. V was pared by 1 base and J by 5 bases, with 11 bases of the junction left unmatched. This CDR3 comprises 17 residues. CDR1 is SGHTA and CDR2 is FQGTGA in the germline V gene. The CDR3 is CASSLKGSGRYNNEQFF. CDR3 nucleotide sequence: TGTGCCAGCAGCTTAAAGGGTAGCGGGCGTTACAACAATGAGCAGTTCTTC.

A word on this clonotype: This could be a read error, since a much larger clone is one nucleotide away. CDR3 loop: CASSNPRNTEAFF. CDR3 in DNA: TGTGCCAGCAGCAACCCCCGGAACACTGAAGCTTTCTTT. This chain links TRBV7-2 with TRBJ1-1; D gene unclear. Trimming pared 5 bases from V and 1 base from J, leaving 8 bases between. From germline, CDR1 is SGHTA and CDR2 FQGNSA. The CDR3 sequence is 13 residues long.

V and J are TRBV27 and TRBJ2-2; 8 bases map to TRBD1. Trimming cost V 6 bases and J 1 base; bases outside gene matches: 10. The CDR3 has 17 amino acids. Germline V lookup: CDR1 MNHEY, CDR2 SMNVEV (reference sequence). The CDR3 DNA follows: TGTGCCAGCAGCGCCTTGCCAACAGGGGGGAACACCGGGGAGCTGTTTTTT. Translating gives CASSALPTGGNTGELFF.

The chain links TRBV7-9 to TRBJ2-3; the D gene could be TRBD1 or TRBD2 (5 bases each). V was pared by 10 bases and J by 5 bases, with 16 bases between. This CDR3 is built from 13 residues. Germline assignment: CDR1 SEHNR and CDR2 FQNEAQ (reference sequence). CDR3 DNA: TGTGCCACCGGGACCACGGGGCTAGATACGCAGTATTTT. Amino acids: CATGTTGLDTQYF. The variable domain in full, with the rest retrieved from reference TRBV7-9 and TRBJ2-3, is DTGVSQNPRHKITKRGQNVTFRCDPISEHNRLYWYRQTLGQGPEFLTYFQNEAQLEKSRLLSDRFSAERPKGSFSTLEIQRTEQGDSAMYLCATGTTGLDTQYFGPGTRLTVL.

This clonotype was detected a few times. The J gene is TRBJ2-1, the V gene TRBV7-6; 9 positions agree with TRBD1. The V gene's germline CDR1 is SGHVS and CDR2 FNYEAQ. The CDR3 consists of 18 residues. The V gene end was trimmed by 2 bases and the J gene end by 8 bases; junction bases not matched to a gene: 16. The CDR3 loop reads CASSLNPGAGTGSHEQFF. In nucleotides, the CDR3 is TGTGCCAGCAGCTTAAACCCTGGGGCAGGGACAGGGTCTCATGAGCAGTTCTTC.

The CDR3 sequence is CASSSPGTSSPSDTQYF. In DNA form, the CDR3 reads TGTGCCAGCAGTTCCCCGGGGACTAGCAGCCCATCAGATACGCAGTATTTT. The chain joins TRBV28 to TRBJ2-3, with 9 bases lining up with TRBD2. The CDR3 runs 17 residues. The germline V gene has CDR1 MDHEN and CDR2 SYDVKM. Trimming at V came to 4 bases and at J to 4 bases, leaving 12 bases not matched to a gene.

The chain joins TRBV20-1 to TRBJ2-7; D not resolved. This CDR3 comprises 12 residues. Trimming removed 0 bases at V and 2 bases at J, with 5 bases between. CDR1 and CDR2 from the germline V gene are DFQATT and SNEGSKA (reference sequence). CDR3 sequence reads: CSAREATYEQYF. The CDR3 bases are TGCAGTGCTAGAGAGGCGACCTACGAGCAGTACTTC.

This clonotype was observed a handful of times. CDR3: CASSPVSADHQETQYF. CDR3 DNA sequence: TGTGCCAGCAGCCCCGTTAGCGCAGACCACCAAGAGACCCAGTACTTC. J is TRBJ2-5 and V is TRBV7-6; a weak D match, TRBD2 (5 bases). The CDR3 sequence is 16 residues long. In germline, CDR1 is SGHVS, CDR2 FNYEAQ. The ends were cut back, 5 bases at V and 0 bases at J, with 16 bases in the middle.